Given below is one TCR beta chain in context. The data originate from a study of CD8 T cells in Susac syndrome. The authors carried out high-throughput sequencing of TCR beta. They applied it to CD8+ and CD4+ T cells obtained from blood. The multiple sclerosis control group comprised treatment-naive patients with stable or active relapsing-remitting disease. The authors negatively isolated CD8+ and CD4+ T cells and FACS-enriched TEMRA cells. The germline CDR1 and CDR2 sequences are SQVTM and ANQGSEA. There are 13 residues in the CDR3. The V end lost 5 bases, the J end lost 5 bases, and 12 bases lay between the germline ends. Reverse transcription of roughly 0.5 to 1 ug RNA used random hexamers. The authors amplified TCR beta CDR3 across 54 Vbeta and 13 Jbeta using immunoSEQ multiplex PCR. Using its own MiXCR run on the immunoSEQ multiplex PCR reads, TCRdb lists one record per CDR3 protein. Of 150,000 to 250,000 distinct CDR3 sequences detected, about 95% appear once; the ten largest clones hold about 0.096%.

Sequences were obtained from CD4+ T cells from PBMCs. The rearrangement joins TRBV29-1 to TRBJ2-2, with TRBD1 as a possible D gene (6 bases). The sequence was obtained from a human donor with multiple sclerosis. The CDR3 sequence is CSVWYRVTGELFF. The DNA for the CDR3 is TGCAGCGTTTGGTACAGGGTTACCGGGGAGCTGTTTTTT.